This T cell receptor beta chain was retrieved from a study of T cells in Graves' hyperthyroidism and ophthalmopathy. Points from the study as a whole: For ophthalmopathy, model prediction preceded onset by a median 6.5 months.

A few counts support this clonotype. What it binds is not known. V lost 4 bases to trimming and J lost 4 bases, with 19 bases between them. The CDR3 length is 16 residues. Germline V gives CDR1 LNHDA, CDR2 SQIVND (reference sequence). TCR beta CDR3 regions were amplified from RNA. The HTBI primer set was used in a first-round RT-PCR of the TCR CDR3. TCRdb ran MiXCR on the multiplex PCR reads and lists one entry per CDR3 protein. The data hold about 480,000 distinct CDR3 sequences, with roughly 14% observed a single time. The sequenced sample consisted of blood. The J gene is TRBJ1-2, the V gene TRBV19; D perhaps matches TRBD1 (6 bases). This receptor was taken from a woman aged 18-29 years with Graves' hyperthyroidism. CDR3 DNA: TGTGCCAGTAGTAGTCGACAGGCTCTGTCGTTCTATGGCTACACCTTC. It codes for CASSSRQALSFYGYTF.